What follows are 31 T cell receptor beta chains derived from one specimen sequenced in a study of T cells in localized non-small cell lung cancer. TCRdb's copy holds only in-frame clones and misses some; the assay was immunoSEQ multiplex PCR. The table records 4,000 to 6,000 clones, 55% of them present only once. Sequences were derived from lymph node tissue, sampled before any cancer treatment. These TCRs come from a male donor aged 60 or older with stage I squamous cell lung carcinoma.

The CDR3 nucleotides are TGTGCCAGCTCACCTAGCAGGGGCTCTGGAAACACCATATATTTT. It specifies CASSPSRGSGNTIYF. The chain links TRBV18 to TRBJ1-3; TRBD1 is a possible D gene (6 bases). V lost 3 bases to trimming and J lost 0 bases, with 9 bases between them. The CDR3 totals 15 residues. Germline values: CDR1 KGHSH, CDR2 LQKENI.

The chain is built from TRBV28 and TRBJ1-1; D is perhaps TRBD1 (5 bases). CDR1 and CDR2 (germline): MDHEN, SYDVKM. This CDR3 contains 14 residues. Between the trimmed V and J ends, which lost 6 bases and 1 base, there was a span of 12 bases. The CDR3 spells CASSQFGTNTEAFF. The CDR3, as DNA: TGTGCCAGCAGCCAGTTCGGGACGAACACTGAAGCTTTCTTT.

The chain uses TRBV5-1 and TRBJ1-1; D possibly corresponds to TRBD1 (6 bases). Trimming shortened V by 0 bases and J by 8 bases, and 17 bases separated the two germline ends. The germline V gene has CDR1 SGHRS and CDR2 YFSETQ. The CDR3 spans 15 residues. The CDR3 protein is CASSLETGPTGEAFF. The CDR3 nucleotides are TGCGCCAGCAGCTTGGAGACAGGCCCAACGGGGGAAGCTTTCTTT. The full variable domain, rest sourced from reference TRBV5-1 and TRBJ1-1, is KAGVTQTPRYLIKTRGQQVTLSCSPISGHRSVSWYQQTPGQGLQFLFEYFSETQRNKGNFPGRFSGRQFSNSRSEMNVSTLELGDSALYLCASSLETGPTGEAFFGQGTRLTVV.

The rearrangement uses TRBV18 and TRBJ1-2; D is perhaps TRBD1 (6 bases). Germline lookup yields CDR1 KGHSH and CDR2 LQKENI. The CDR3 runs to 13 residues. The V gene lost 3 bases and the J gene lost 6 bases, with 11 bases spanning the gap. Here the CDR3 DNA reads TGTGCCAGCTCACCTCAACAGGGAGATGGCTACACCTTC. It translates to CASSPQQGDGYTF. Based on the CDR3 plus reference TRBV18 and TRBJ1-2, the full variable domain is NAGVMQNPRHLVRRRGQEARLRCSPMKGHSHVYWYRQLPEEGLKFMVYLQKENIIDESGMPKERFSAEFPKEGPSILRIQQVVRGDSAAYFCASSPQQGDGYTFGSGTRLTVV.

The V call is TRBV6-4, the J call TRBJ2-7, with 7 bases fitting TRBD2. This CDR3 comprises 14 residues. Germline CDR1 MRHNA, CDR2 SNTAGT. V was pared by 7 bases and J by 0 bases, with 6 bases of the junction left unmatched. The CDR3 region is CASKRLADSYEQYF. The CDR3 region has the DNA TGTGCCAGCAAAAGGCTAGCGGACTCCTACGAGCAGTACTTC.

V and J are TRBV29-1 and TRBJ1-2; D remains unclear. V dropped 8 bases and J dropped 4 bases, with 17 bases sitting between them. This CDR3 is 13 amino acids long. Germline V gene data show CDR1 as SQVTM and CDR2 as ANQGSEA. CDR3 residues: CSSDRDEGYGYTF. The CDR3, as DNA: TGCAGCTCAGATAGGGATGAGGGCTATGGCTACACCTTC.

This clone has just a few counts. This chain joins TRBV6-8 and TRBJ2-3; TRBD2 might be the D (5 bases). The CDR3 contains 15 residues. Germline V gene sequence: CDR1 MNHGY, CDR2 SAAAGT. The V end lost 5 bases, the J end lost 0 bases, and 12 bases lay between the germline ends. CDR3 amino acids: CASSPLDSSTDTQYF. The CDR3 DNA reads TGTGCCAGCAGTCCCCTGGACTCTAGCACAGATACGCAGTATTTT.

In its sample, this clone was seen a few times. J is TRBJ1-2 and V is TRBV6-8; no clear D. The CDR3 sequence is 14 residues long. Germline CDR1 and CDR2: MNHGY and SAAAGT. V lost 8 bases and J lost 4, with 17 bases in between. The CDR3: CASYNGVISYGYTF. The CDR3 coding sequence is TGTGCCAGCTACAACGGGGTGATTAGCTATGGCTACACCTTC.

The chain combines TRBV18 with TRBJ1-1; TRBD1 aligns across 10 bases. The CDR3 runs to 14 residues. Germline loops: CDR1 KGHSH, CDR2 LQKENI. Trimming removed 6 bases from V and 4 bases from J; junction bases left unmatched: 5. The CDR3: CASSPGTGATEAFF. DNA of the CDR3: TGTGCCAGCTCCCCCGGGACAGGGGCCACTGAAGCTTTCTTT.

This clone was observed a few times. The V call is TRBV23-1, the J call TRBJ2-2, with D uncertain. TRBV23-1 falls under the ORF class, with uncertain function. The CDR3 has 16 residues. Between the trimmed V and J ends, which lost 6 bases and 4 bases, there was a span of 18 bases. CDR3 DNA sequence: TGCGCCAGCAGCCAGATCCCTTTTAGCCCCACCGGGGAGCTGTTTTTT. It specifies CASSQIPFSPTGELFF.

With respect to this clone: The junction differs from germline at one of its ends, possibly a read error. This chain links TRBV15 with TRBJ1-1; TRBD1 might be the D (5 bases). Germline values: CDR1 LNHNV, CDR2 YYDKDF (reference sequence). The CDR3 runs to 14 residues. The CDR3 DNA reads TGTGCCACCAGCGGGGAGGGGAAGAACACTGAAACTTTCTTT. Translation gives CATSGEGKNTETFF. Full variable domain (outside the CDR3, taken from reference TRBV15 and TRBJ1-1): DAMVIQNPRYQVTQFGKPVTLSCSQTLNHNVMYWYQQKSSQAPKLLFHYYDKDFNNEADTPDNFQSRRPNTSFCFLDIRSPGLGDTAMYLCATSGEGKNTETFFGQGTRLTVV.

V usage is TRBV15 and J usage is TRBJ2-7; D unresolved. CDR1 is LNHNV and CDR2 is YYDKDF in the germline V gene (reference sequence). Trimming cost V 0 bases and J 6 bases, with 12 bases left between them. This CDR3 has 14 amino acids. The DNA for the CDR3 is TGTGCCACCAGCAGAGATCGAGTGGGGTTCGAGCAGTACTTC. Translating gives CATSRDRVGFEQYF.

The rearrangement links TRBV19 to TRBJ2-3; D is possibly TRBD1 or TRBD2 (5 bases each). CDR1 and CDR2 from the germline V gene are LNHDA and SQIVND (reference sequence). The CDR3 spans 17 residues. The V end was cut by 3 bases, the J end by 2 bases, with 18 bases between. The CDR3 sequence: CASSIGTASAFTDTQYF. The CDR3, as DNA: TGTGCCAGTAGTATTGGGACCGCCAGCGCTTTCACAGATACGCAGTATTTT.

This clone has more than one count but fewer than ten. This chain links TRBV9 with TRBJ1-1, with a tentative D call TRBD1 (5 bases). CDR1 and CDR2 (germline): SGDLS, YYNGEE. The V gene lost 5 bases and the J gene lost 0 bases, with 14 bases spanning the gap. The CDR3 consists of 15 residues. CDR3 protein: CASSELGGLNTEAFF. Written as DNA, the CDR3 is TGTGCCAGCAGTGAACTGGGGGGACTGAACACTGAAGCTTTCTTT.

This clone occurred a few times. This chain connects TRBV6-8 to TRBJ1-1; 7 bases are a match to TRBD1. The germline V gene has CDR1 MNHGY and CDR2 SAAAGT. The CDR3 sequence is 16 residues long. V shed 3 bases, J shed 5 bases, and the junction held 12 bases outside the gene matches. The CDR3 DNA reads TGTGCCAGCAGTTATGCTGATTCCATCAGGGGGACTGAAGCTTTCTTT. It encodes CASSYADSIRGTEAFF.

By share, this clone ranks as medium-sized. This chain connects TRBV6-8 to TRBJ2-1, with D uncertain. CDR1 and CDR2 (germline): MNHGY, SAAAGT. The V end was cut by 1 base, the J end by 8 bases, with 9 bases between. CDR3 length: 13 amino acids. CDR3 amino acids: CASSYLSADEQFF. CDR3 sequence (DNA): TGTGCCAGCAGTTACTTGAGTGCTGATGAGCAGTTCTTC.

J is TRBJ2-4 and V is TRBV18; D may be TRBD1 or TRBD2 (5 bases each). V was pared by 2 bases and J by 0 bases, with 8 bases between. Germline V lookup: CDR1 KGHSH, CDR2 LQKENI. The CDR3 length is 15 residues. Written as DNA, the CDR3 is TGTGCCAGCTCACCAGCAGGGACAGCCAAAAACATTCAGTACTTC. This sequence encodes CASSPAGTAKNIQYF.

This clone was recorded a few times. J is TRBJ1-1 and V is TRBV18; D is perhaps TRBD1 (6 bases). Trimming stripped 2 bases from V and 0 bases from J, with 13 bases between. CDR1 KGHSH and CDR2 LQKENI come from the germline V gene. This CDR3 has 16 residues. The CDR3 loop is CASSPRGGEMNTEAFF. CDR3 DNA: TGTGCCAGCTCACCAAGAGGGGGTGAAATGAACACTGAAGCTTTCTTT. Drawing the rest from reference TRBV18 and TRBJ1-1, the complete variable domain is NAGVMQNPRHLVRRRGQEARLRCSPMKGHSHVYWYRQLPEEGLKFMVYLQKENIIDESGMPKERFSAEFPKEGPSILRIQQVVRGDSAAYFCASSPRGGEMNTEAFFGQGTRLTVV.

The V call is TRBV10-2, the J call TRBJ2-3, with a possible D match to TRBD2 (5 bases). The CDR3 is 15 amino acids. V lost 4 bases and J 0 bases, leaving 11 bases between the germline ends. The germline V gene encodes CDR1 WSHSY and CDR2 SAAADI. CDR3: CASSVGAASTDTQYF. The CDR3 DNA reads as TGCGCCAGCAGTGTGGGAGCGGCGAGCACAGATACGCAGTATTTT.

This clone appeared once. The CDR3 DNA reads as TGTGCCAGCTCACGCACCGTCAGGGAGGCAGCTTTCTTT. It encodes CASSRTVREAAFF. The J gene is TRBJ1-1, the V gene TRBV18, with D perhaps matching TRBD1 (5 bases). The germline V gene has CDR1 KGHSH and CDR2 LQKENI. V shed 4 bases and J shed 10 bases, with 16 bases lying between them. CDR3 size: 13 residues.

The chain employs TRBV19 and TRBJ1-5; D gene uncertain. The CDR3 length is 17 residues. Germline CDR1 is LNHDA and CDR2 is SQIVND (reference sequence). V was shortened by 5 bases and J by 2 bases, with 19 bases between the two germline ends. CDR3 sequence: CASSPLASTDGNQPQHF. The CDR3 nucleotides read TGTGCCAGTAGTCCCCTCGCCTCGACGGACGGCAATCAGCCCCAGCATTTT.

Remarks on this clone: Mismatch with germline at one junction end may stem from a read error. The chain has TRBV19 and TRBJ2-7; 9 bases are a match to TRBD1. The CDR3 spans 14 residues. Germline V lookup: CDR1 LNHDA, CDR2 SQIVND (reference sequence). The chain's CDR3 is CASSGTGPLSEQYF. For the CDR3, the DNA is TGTGCCAGTAGTGGGACAGGGCCCCTCTCGGAGCAGTACTTT.

This clone was recorded a few times. The gene calls are TRBV4-1 and TRBJ2-5, with D perhaps TRBD1 (5 bases). Germline-derived CDR1 and CDR2 are MGHRA and YSYEKL. Trimming took 0 bases from V and 7 from J, leaving 12 bases between them. The CDR3 runs 14 residues. The CDR3 is CASSQDAGKVTQYF. CDR3 nucleotide sequence: TGCGCCAGCAGCCAAGACGCAGGGAAAGTGACCCAGTACTTC.

The J gene is TRBJ2-7, the V gene TRBV10-3, with 8 bases matching TRBD2. V trimming: 2 bases; J trimming: 2 bases; junction bases outside the gene matches: 8. The CDR3 covers 16 residues. CDR1 and CDR2 (germline): ENHRY, SYGVKD. The CDR3 sequence is CAISERGEAGAYEQYF. As DNA, the CDR3 is TGTGCCATCAGTGAGCGAGGGGAAGCGGGGGCCTACGAGCAGTACTTC.

The rearrangement uses TRBV28 and TRBJ1-4; 10 bases line up with TRBD1. Germline loops: CDR1 MDHEN, CDR2 SYDVKM. Trimming cost V 6 bases and J 10 bases; bases outside gene matches: 11. CDR3 size: 15 residues. The CDR3 DNA follows: TGTGCCAGCAGCACCCCGGGACAGGGGCTTTTAAAACTGTTTTTT. Protein sequence: CASSTPGQGLLKLFF.

The gene calls are TRBV19 and TRBJ1-1; D ambiguous. The CDR3 is 13 residues long. Trimming took off 3 bases at V and 3 bases at J, with 8 bases between the two ends. In germline, CDR1 is LNHDA, CDR2 SQIVND (reference sequence). CDR3 nucleotides: TGTGCCAGTAGTATGAAGGATGACACTGAAGCTTTCTTT. Amino acids: CASSMKDDTEAFF.

The rearrangement uses TRBV29-1 and TRBJ1-2; 9 bases align to TRBD1. The germline gives CDR1 SQVTM, CDR2 ANQGSEA. Germline trimming cut 3 bases from V and 8 bases from J; bases unmatched to any gene: 7. This CDR3 spans 13 amino acids. The CDR3 DNA reads TGCAGCGTTGAGCTGTGGACAGGGGTGGGCTACACCTTC. Translating gives CSVELWTGVGYTF.

The V call is TRBV4-1, the J call TRBJ1-2; D is ambiguous. The germline gives CDR1 MGHRA, CDR2 YSYEKL. This CDR3 has 16 amino acids. V was trimmed by 4 bases and J by 0 bases, leaving 15 bases between them. The CDR3 DNA sequence: TGCGCCAGCAGCCCAACCCCGCGGGCTCCTAACTATGGCTACACCTTC. It translates to CASSPTPRAPNYGYTF.

This chain uses TRBV28 with TRBJ1-4; D uncertain. V lost 2 bases and J 3 bases, leaving 7 bases between the germline ends. Germline CDR1 MDHEN, CDR2 SYDVKM. The CDR3 has 14 amino acids. The CDR3 here is CASSLVPPNEKLFF. CDR3 bases: TGTGCCAGCAGTTTAGTGCCCCCTAATGAAAAACTGTTTTTT.

This clone occurred once. The chain combines TRBV19 with TRBJ1-2, with D possibly TRBD1 on 6 matching bases. Germline V CDR1 and CDR2: LNHDA, SQIVND (reference sequence). Trimming left V 3 bases short and J 8 bases short, with 19 bases between. CDR3 size: 15 residues. CDR3 region: CASSIGGQSRAGYTF. The CDR3 DNA follows: TGTGCCAGTAGTATTGGAGGACAGTCTCGGGCAGGCTACACCTTC.

The chain links TRBV6-4 to TRBJ2-2; D is ambiguous. This CDR3 has 13 residues. Trimming took 6 bases from V and 0 from J, leaving 5 bases between them. CDR1 and CDR2 (germline): MRHNA, SNTAGT. The CDR3 nucleotides are TGTGCCAGCAGGCAATCGAACACCGGGGAGCTGTTTTTT. The encoded protein is CASRQSNTGELFF.